The source of this TCR beta chain is a study of blood T cells in healthy people across ages. PCR was performed a second time for roughly 7 to 11 cycles using a sample-barcoded 5' primer and a J-beta primer mix. MiXCR, run by TCRdb on the 5' RACE reads, gives a single entry per CDR3 protein. The sample lists around 1,000,000 distinct CDR3 sequences; 35% to 40% were seen once. V was trimmed by 0 bases and J by 5 bases, leaving 8 bases between them. The CDR3 is 13 amino acids. CDR1 SGHRS and CDR2 YFSETQ come from the germline V gene. The chain employs TRBV5-1 and TRBJ1-1; no reliable D call. The clonotype comes from a man younger than 30 in good health. The sequenced sample was blood. The CDR3, as DNA: TGCGCCAGCAGCTTGGCCGAGCCGACTGAAGCTTTCTTT. This encodes CASSLAEPTEAFF.